This record covers a single T cell receptor (beta chain). Its antigen is not known. Single viable CD3+CD4+CD8-CD45RO+ cells were sorted as the memory CD4+ T cells. CMV serostatus came from serum IgG against pp150, pp28, p38, p52. The sample originates from a study of memory CD4+ T cells and cytomegalovirus serostatus. Study-level points and caveats: Suggested: most of the CMV-linked TCR signature lies in CD4+ memory cells.

Germline-derived CDR1 and CDR2 are SGHTA and FQGNSA. The CDR3 runs 13 residues. V was shortened by 5 bases and J by 2 bases, with 10 bases between the two germline ends. TCRdb keeps only in-frame clones here, not all; method: immunoSEQ multiplex PCR. Of under 100,000 clones listed, around 80% were seen once; the top ten hold about 0.72%. The chain is built from TRBV7-2 and TRBJ2-7; perhaps TRBD2 as D (5 bases). Sequenced: memory CD4+ T cells from blood. The sequence was obtained from an adult in good health and CMV-seronegative. The CDR3 bases are TGTGCCAGCAGCCGTAGGGAGACCTACGAGCAGTACTTC. Protein: CASSRRETYEQYF. Based on the CDR3 plus reference TRBV7-2 and TRBJ2-7, the full variable domain is GAGVSQSPSNKVTEKGKDVELRCDPISGHTALYWYRQSLGQGLEFLIYFQGNSAPDKSGLPSDRFSAERTGGSVSTLTIQRTQQEDSAVYLCASSRRETYEQYFGPGTRLTVT.